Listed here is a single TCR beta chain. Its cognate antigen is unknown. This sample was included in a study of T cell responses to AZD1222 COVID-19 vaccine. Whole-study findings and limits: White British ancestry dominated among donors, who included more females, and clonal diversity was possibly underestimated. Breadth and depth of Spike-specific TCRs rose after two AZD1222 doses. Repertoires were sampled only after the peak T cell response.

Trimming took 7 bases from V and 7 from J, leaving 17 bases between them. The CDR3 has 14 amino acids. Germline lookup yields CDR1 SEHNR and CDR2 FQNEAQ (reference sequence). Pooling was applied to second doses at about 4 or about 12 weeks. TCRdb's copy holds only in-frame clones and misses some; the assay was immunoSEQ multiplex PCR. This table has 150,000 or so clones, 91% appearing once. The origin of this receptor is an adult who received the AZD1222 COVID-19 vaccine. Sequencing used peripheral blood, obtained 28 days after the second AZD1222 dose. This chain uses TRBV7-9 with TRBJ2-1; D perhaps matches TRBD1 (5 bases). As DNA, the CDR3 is TGTGCCAGCACCCTACCACCAGGGTTTAATGAGCAGTTCTTC. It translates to CASTLPPGFNEQFF.